Each of the 18 T cell receptor beta chains below was sequenced from the same sample in a study of blood T cell repertoires in COVID-19. Assay used: immunoSEQ multiplex PCR; TCRdb lists only in-frame clones, some missing. The sample lists over 75,000 clones, roughly 79% occurring once. Sequencing was performed on peripheral blood. The receptors here all came from an older man with acute or convalescent COVID-19.

This chain connects TRBV14 to TRBJ2-1, with TRBD1 matching 7 bases. After removal of 3 bases from V and 1 base from J, the junction contained 9 bases not matched to a gene. The CDR3 runs to 17 residues. The V gene's germline CDR1 is SGHDN and CDR2 FVKESK. The CDR3 sequence: CASSHSTGAGSYNEQFF. In DNA, the CDR3 is TGTGCCAGCAGCCACTCTACAGGGGCTGGTTCCTACAATGAGCAGTTCTTC.

The chain couples TRBV11-2 to TRBJ1-6; D might be TRBD1 (6 bases). The V end lost 3 bases, the J end lost 6 bases, and 15 bases lay between the germline ends. This CDR3 has 16 amino acids. The germline CDR1 and CDR2 sequences are SGHAT and FQNNGV. For the CDR3, the DNA is TGTGCCAGCAGCTTTTTCTTTGCCAGGGGTAATTCACCCCTCCACTTT. This encodes CASSFFFARGNSPLHF.

This clone was counted only a few times. The CDR3 loop reads CASSILTDTQYF. CDR3 bases: TGTGCCAGCAGCATACTCACAGATACGCAGTATTTT. The V gene is TRBV13, the J gene TRBJ2-3, with D hard to call. The CDR3 runs 12 residues. Germline loops: CDR1 PRHDT, CDR2 FYEKMQ (reference sequence). Trimming removed 5 bases at V and 2 bases at J, with 5 bases between.

This chain uses TRBV5-1 with TRBJ2-3, with 11 bases that match TRBD2. From germline, CDR1 is SGHRS and CDR2 YFSETQ. V was pared by 0 bases and J by 7 bases, with 4 bases of the junction left unmatched. CDR3 length equals 15 residues. The CDR3 sequence is CASSLAGTSGNTQYF. In nucleotides, the CDR3 is TGCGCCAGCAGCTTGGCAGGGACTAGCGGAAATACGCAGTATTTT.

CDR3 region: CASKEKHYGYTF. The CDR3 nucleotides read TGTGCCAGTAAGGAGAAACATTATGGCTACACCTTC. The chain recombines TRBV28 with TRBJ1-2; no definite D call. The V gene lost 9 bases and the J gene lost 5 bases, with 13 bases spanning the gap. CDR3 length: 12 amino acids. Germline CDR1 reads MDHEN; CDR2 reads SYDVKM.

The V call is TRBV30, the J call TRBJ2-1; 7 bases agree with TRBD2. The CDR3 loop spans 13 amino acids. The V gene end was trimmed by 5 bases and the J gene end by 10 bases; junction bases not matched to a gene: 11. Germline CDR1 is GTSNPN and CDR2 is SVGIG (reference sequence). The CDR3 protein is CAWGWGSGFEQFF. Written as DNA, the CDR3 is TGTGCCTGGGGGTGGGGTAGCGGGTTCGAGCAGTTCTTC.

The V gene is TRBV7-9, the J gene TRBJ2-2, with TRBD1 as a possible D gene (5 bases). CDR1 is SEHNR and CDR2 is FQNEAQ in the germline V gene (reference sequence). CDR3 size: 13 residues. The germline V and J ends were trimmed by 6 bases and 7 bases, with 12 bases remaining between them. DNA of the CDR3: TGTGCCAGCAGATTTCAGGGAATCGGGGAGCTGTTTTTT. Translating gives CASRFQGIGELFF.

The chain carries TRBV10-3 and TRBJ1-5, with TRBD1 matching over 10 bases. This CDR3 is 18 amino acids long. With 7 bases clipped from V and 1 base from J, the junction kept 13 bases outside the gene matches. Looked up from germline, CDR1 is ENHRY and CDR2 is SYGVKD. CDR3 sequence: CAIKDPGQGLVSNQPQHF. CDR3 sequence (DNA): TGTGCCATCAAAGACCCGGGACAGGGGCTTGTGAGCAATCAGCCCCAGCATTTT.

The J gene is TRBJ1-6, the V gene TRBV5-6; D call uncertain. The CDR3 sequence is 13 residues long. The germline CDR1 and CDR2 sequences are SGHDT and YYEEEE. V gave up 2 bases and J gave up 7 bases, with 7 bases separating them. In DNA form, the CDR3 reads TGTGCCAGCAGCTTCGGTGAAAATTCACCCCTCCACTTT. Encoded protein: CASSFGENSPLHF.

The CDR3: CASTEPGQGAEKLFF. The CDR3 nucleotides read TGCGCCAGCACCGAGCCGGGACAGGGGGCTGAAAAACTGTTTTTT. This sequence joins TRBV10-1 and TRBJ1-4; 12 bases map to TRBD1. V was pared by 7 bases and J by 7 bases, with 7 bases of the junction left unmatched. Germline-derived CDR1 and CDR2 are WNHNN and SYGVQD (reference sequence). CDR3 length: 15 residues.

The chain is built from TRBV11-1 and TRBJ2-7; maybe TRBD2 (5 bases). The V gene's germline CDR1 is SGHAT and CDR2 FQDESV (reference sequence). The CDR3 totals 14 residues. Between the trimmed V and J ends, which lost 4 bases and 2 bases, there was a span of 12 bases. The chain's CDR3 is CASSSGLLAYEQYF. CDR3 nucleotides: TGTGCCAGCAGCTCAGGACTTCTCGCCTACGAGCAGTACTTC.

The genes are TRBV9 and TRBJ2-3; TRBD2 matches at 8 bases. Per germline, CDR1 SGDLS and CDR2 YYNGEE. The J segment lost 4 bases and the V segment lost 4 bases, leaving 11 bases of the junction unmatched. The CDR3 totals 16 residues. In DNA, the CDR3 is TGTGCCAGCAGCACAACCCCGGGGGGGCCTTCAGATACGCAGTATTTT. Translation gives CASSTTPGGPSDTQYF.

The chain has TRBV15 and TRBJ1-3; TRBD1 matches at 8 bases. The germline V gene has CDR1 LNHNV and CDR2 YYDKDF (reference sequence). This CDR3 has 13 residues. J gave up 7 bases and V 1 base, and 0 bases lay outside the gene matches. CDR3 sequence: CATSRGQGNTIYF. CDR3 coding DNA: TGTGCCACCAGCAGAGGACAGGGGAACACCATATATTTT.

The chain is built from TRBV14 and TRBJ2-2, with 9 bases identical to TRBD2. V lost 3 bases, J lost 4 bases, and 9 bases stayed unmatched. Germline CDR1 SGHDN, CDR2 FVKESK. There are 17 residues in the CDR3. The CDR3 DNA sequence: TGTGCCAGCAGCCAGGATCCGGGACTAGCCGTCACCGGGGAGCTGTTTTTT. This codes for CASSQDPGLAVTGELFF.

The chain has TRBV6-1 and TRBJ1-1, with 7 positions matching TRBD1. The CDR3 length is 16 residues. Per germline, CDR1 MNHNS and CDR2 SASEGT. J lost 5 bases, V lost 3 bases, and 12 bases had no gene match. The CDR3 sequence: CASSEGTRGWVTEAFF. In nucleotides, the CDR3 is TGTGCCAGCAGTGAGGGGACCAGGGGGTGGGTGACTGAAGCTTTCTTT.

The chain couples TRBV7-2 to TRBJ2-7; possibly TRBD1 for D (6 bases). The germline V gene has CDR1 SGHTA and CDR2 FQGNSA. V dropped 5 bases and J dropped 2 bases, with 13 bases sitting between them. The CDR3 loop spans 14 amino acids. The CDR3 DNA follows: TGTGCCAGCAGCATCCACAGGGCCCCCTACGAGCAGTACTTC. Protein product: CASSIHRAPYEQYF.

The V call is TRBV7-2, the J call TRBJ1-5; D not resolved. The CDR3 loop spans 15 amino acids. V lost 0 bases and J lost 6, with 12 bases in between. Germline V gives CDR1 SGHTA, CDR2 FQGNSA. The CDR3 reads CASSLAARGGQPQHF. The CDR3 DNA reads as TGTGCCAGCAGCTTAGCGGCGCGGGGAGGTCAGCCCCAGCATTTT. The full variable domain, rest sourced from reference TRBV7-2 and TRBJ1-5, is GAGVSQSPSNKVTEKGKDVELRCDPISGHTALYWYRQSLGQGLEFLIYFQGNSAPDKSGLPSDRFSAERTGGSVSTLTIQRTQQEDSAVYLCASSLAARGGQPQHFGDGTRLSIL.

V gene TRBV28 combines with J gene TRBJ2-1, with TRBD2 as a possible D gene (6 bases). This CDR3 has 12 amino acids. Germline V gene data show CDR1 as MDHEN and CDR2 as SYDVKM. CDR3 coding DNA: TGTCTTGTGGGGGGAATCTACAATGAGCAGTTCTTC. Protein product: CLVGGIYNEQFF.